This T cell receptor (beta chain) was captured by sequencing in a study of cytomegalovirus exposure and HLA in healthy donors. In the PCR, 60 Vbeta and 13 Jbeta primers were used. Per the original data handling: Among the unique TCR beta chains that a later analysis counted, roughly 80 million in all, about 11 million were shared. Measured with immunoSEQ multiplex PCR; TCRdb has only the in-frame clones, and not every one. V and J calls and clone size are those listed in that table; D and trimming were worked out from the DNA. The repertoire consists of about 97,000 clones, with 60% to 80% occurring once and the leading ten covering 9.6%. For this clone: Its antigen is unidentified.

Overall study results and limits: Researchers counted roughly 150 TCR beta chains as cytomegalovirus-associated.

Germline CDR1 KGHSH, CDR2 LQKENI. There are 13 residues in the CDR3. V lost 2 bases to trimming and J lost 0 bases, with 4 bases between them. Source material: PBMCs. The receptor was derived from a male donor in good health and CMV-seropositive. The chain is built from TRBV18 and TRBJ2-5; no firm D call. The CDR3 DNA sequence: TGTGCCAGCTCACCAAGAGACCAAGAGACCCAGTACTTC. This translates into CASSPRDQETQYF. The whole variable domain, remainder taken from reference TRBV18 and TRBJ2-5, is NAGVMQNPRHLVRRRGQEARLRCSPMKGHSHVYWYRQLPEEGLKFMVYLQKENIIDESGMPKERFSAEFPKEGPSILRIQQVVRGDSAAYFCASSPRDQETQYFGPGTRLLVL.